These 26 T cell receptor beta chains were all obtained from the same sample, sequenced in a study of T cell responses to AZD1222 COVID-19 vaccine (dated by TCRdb to the early 2020s). Libraries were made using the immunoSEQ multiplex PCR assay. TCRdb took this table from immuneACCESS and kept in-frame rearrangements with V and J called. Such tables lack part of the clones; where checked against another copy, unresolved V genes explain under half of the gap, and the rest is unexplained. For this sample there are over 70,000 clones; around 90% appear just once. The ten most abundant clones make up 9% to 12% of the sample. This sample's time point label indicates: baseline before first vaccination. The sample's treatment or condition label is to be understood as: meningococcal conjugate vaccine given as trial control. Sequencing used peripheral blood, obtained on day 0 of MenACWY control vaccination. The receptors come from an adult in good health.

V and J are TRBV7-2 and TRBJ1-1, with a possible D match to TRBD1 (5 bases). Germline CDR1 reads SGHTA; CDR2 reads FQGNSA. CDR3 length: 14 amino acids. Trimming stripped 4 bases from V and 5 bases from J, with 14 bases between. The CDR3 loop is CASSYSGTETEAFF. The CDR3, as DNA: TGTGCCAGCAGCTATTCCGGGACCGAGACTGAAGCTTTCTTT.

The rearrangement uses TRBV10-3 and TRBJ1-6, with D maybe TRBD1 (6 bases). Trimming took 3 bases from V and 8 from J, leaving 11 bases between them. The germline gives CDR1 ENHRY, CDR2 SYGVKD. The CDR3 length is 14 residues. CDR3 sequence (DNA): TGTGCCATCAGTGACAGGGCAGGGGATTCACCCCTCCACTTT. Translating gives CAISDRAGDSPLHF.

This chain joins TRBV11-2 and TRBJ1-1; D not resolved. V lost 3 bases to trimming and J lost 0 bases, with 11 bases between them. The CDR3 extends over 15 amino acids. Germline-derived CDR1 and CDR2 are SGHAT and FQNNGV. CDR3 bases: TGTGCCAGCAGCTTCACCGGGATCTTGAACACTGAAGCTTTCTTT. It is translated as CASSFTGILNTEAFF.

The J gene is TRBJ1-4, the V gene TRBV2, with 7 bases fitting TRBD1. V dropped 1 base and J dropped 5; count of bases not matched to a gene: 7. The CDR3 has 16 amino acids. Germline CDR1 reads SNHLY; CDR2 reads FYNNEI. The DNA for the CDR3 is TGTGCCAGCAGTGAAGGCGCGACAGGGCCCAATGAAAAACTGTTTTTT. It specifies CASSEGATGPNEKLFF.

The rearrangement links TRBV7-2 to TRBJ2-7; D remains ambiguous. The CDR3 is made up of 11 amino acids. Trimming removed 5 bases from V and 3 bases from J, with 5 bases in between. Germline V gene data show CDR1 as SGHTA and CDR2 as FQGNSA. As DNA, the CDR3 is TGTGCCAGCAGCCTTTACTACGAGCAGTACTTC. Its protein product is CASSLYYEQYF. Based on the CDR3 plus reference TRBV7-2 and TRBJ2-7, the full variable domain is GAGVSQSPSNKVTEKGKDVELRCDPISGHTALYWYRQSLGQGLEFLIYFQGNSAPDKSGLPSDRFSAERTGGSVSTLTIQRTQQEDSAVYLCASSLYYEQYFGPGTRLTVT.

This clone was recorded only once. The chain couples TRBV2 to TRBJ1-1; possible D gene TRBD1, 6 bases. V was clipped by 8 bases and J by 3 bases, with 25 bases between them. This CDR3 contains 17 residues. Germline values: CDR1 SNHLY, CDR2 FYNNEI. Here the CDR3 reads CASGVNRVGYSDTEAFF. The CDR3 coding sequence is TGTGCCAGCGGAGTAAACAGGGTGGGATATAGTGACACTGAAGCTTTCTTT.

The chain uses TRBV19 and TRBJ1-2; D uncertain. Germline CDR1 reads LNHDA; CDR2 reads SQIVND (reference sequence). V was pared by 8 bases and J by 5 bases, with 3 bases between. CDR3 length: 9 residues. The CDR3 sequence: CASGYGYTF. CDR3 sequence (DNA): TGTGCCAGTGGGTATGGCTACACCTTC.

V gene TRBV6-5 combines with J gene TRBJ1-4, with D unclear. The germline V gene encodes CDR1 MNHEY and CDR2 SVGAGI. Trimming cost V 6 bases and J 0 bases, with 5 bases left between them. This CDR3 has 13 amino acids. The CDR3 loop is CASSRSTNEKLFF. CDR3 sequence (DNA): TGTGCCAGCAGCCGGTCAACTAATGAAAAACTGTTTTTT.

This chain links TRBV9 with TRBJ2-1; TRBD2 aligns across 8 bases. The CDR3 has 15 amino acids. CDR1 is SGDLS, CDR2 YYNGEE, per germline. J was trimmed by 12 bases and V by 0 bases; bases with no gene match: 11. The CDR3 sequence is CASSVDSGADFGQFF. The DNA for the CDR3 is TGTGCCAGCAGCGTAGATAGCGGGGCCGACTTCGGGCAGTTCTTC.

In DNA, the CDR3 is TGTGCCAGCAGTGAACGATCCGGGACCGGGAATTCACCCCTCCACTTT. As protein: CASSERSGTGNSPLHF. The V call is TRBV25-1, the J call TRBJ1-6; a possible D gene is TRBD1 (5 bases). V lost 2 bases to trimming and J lost 7 bases, with 15 bases between them. Germline-derived CDR1 and CDR2 are MGHDK and SYGVNS. This CDR3 comprises 16 residues.

The chain carries TRBV18 and TRBJ2-3; no clear D gene. CDR3 length: 13 residues. With 3 bases removed from V and 2 bases from J, the gap between germline ends came to 6 bases. In germline, CDR1 is KGHSH, CDR2 LQKENI. The DNA of the CDR3 is TGTGCCAGCTCACCTGGAGTCACAGATACGCAGTATTTT. Its translation is CASSPGVTDTQYF.

The chain recombines TRBV9 with TRBJ2-1, with 11 nucleotides matching TRBD2. Germline V CDR1 and CDR2: SGDLS, YYNGEE. The J segment lost 4 bases and the V segment lost 0 bases, leaving 3 bases of the junction unmatched. This CDR3 comprises 16 residues. This chain's CDR3 is CASSVGPSGGYNEQFF. The CDR3 DNA reads TGTGCCAGCAGCGTAGGTCCTAGCGGGGGGTACAATGAGCAGTTCTTC.

The rearrangement joins TRBV30 to TRBJ2-7, with D possibly matching TRBD2 (5 bases). The CDR3 is 13 residues long. CDR1 is GTSNPN and CDR2 is SVGIG in the germline V gene (reference sequence). Trimming took 3 bases from V and 11 from J, leaving 20 bases between them. CDR3 amino acids: CAWRASGVGLEYF. The CDR3 region has the DNA TGTGCCTGGAGGGCCTCCGGGGTAGGCCTTGAGTACTTC.

This rearrangement joins TRBV5-4 to TRBJ2-5, with a tentative D call TRBD2 (5 bases). CDR3 length: 15 amino acids. Trimming took off 2 bases at V and 1 base at J, with 12 bases between the two ends. Per germline, CDR1 SGHNT and CDR2 YYREEE (reference sequence). The CDR3 sequence: CASSFGGPLQETQYF. Here the CDR3 DNA reads TGTGCCAGCAGCTTTGGCGGGCCCCTCCAAGAGACCCAGTACTTC.

The J gene is TRBJ1-3, the V gene TRBV6-5, with a possible D match to TRBD1 (5 bases). The CDR3 sequence is 15 residues long. The germline CDR1 and CDR2 sequences are MNHEY and SVGAGI. V was clipped by 6 bases and J by 3 bases, with 15 bases between them. CDR3 coding DNA: TGTGCCAGCAGCCTATCAGGGTCGGGTGGAAACACCATATATTTT. Its translation is CASSLSGSGGNTIYF.

The rearrangement uses TRBV3-1 (or the pseudogene TRBV3-2) and TRBJ1-3; D might be TRBD1 (5 bases). The CDR3 has 15 amino acids. Per germline, CDR1 LGHDT and CDR2 YNNKEL (reference sequence). V was trimmed by 5 bases and J by 7 bases, leaving 18 bases between them. The DNA for the CDR3 is TGTGCCAGCAGCTACGGGACCGACTGGGGGAACACCATATATTTT. It yields the protein CASSYGTDWGNTIYF.

This rearrangement joins TRBV28 to TRBJ2-7; 10 positions agree with TRBD1. Germline V gene sequence: CDR1 MDHEN, CDR2 SYDVKM. The length of the CDR3 is 13 residues. V lost 9 bases, J lost 2 bases, and 4 bases stayed unmatched. CDR3 in DNA: TGTGCCAGTGGACAGGGGGGACCCTACGAGCAGTACTTC. Encoded protein: CASGQGGPYEQYF.

This chain links TRBV5-4 with TRBJ2-2, with TRBD1 identical over 8 bases. J gave up 2 bases and V 4 bases, and 7 bases lay outside the gene matches. The germline gives CDR1 SGHNT, CDR2 YYREEE (reference sequence). The CDR3 loop spans 16 amino acids. The CDR3, as DNA: TGTGCCAGCAGCGCCGCCGACAGGGGTAACACCGGGGAGCTGTTTTTT. This translates into CASSAADRGNTGELFF.

V gene TRBV2 combines with J gene TRBJ2-2; possibly TRBD1 or TRBD2 for D (6 bases each). The germline V gene has CDR1 SNHLY and CDR2 FYNNEI. V lost 3 bases and J 1 base, leaving 15 bases between the germline ends. CDR3 size: 17 residues. The CDR3 reads CASSETSGGWNTGELFF. As DNA, the CDR3 is TGTGCCAGCAGTGAGACTTCCGGGGGCTGGAACACCGGGGAGCTGTTTTTT.

The chain is built from TRBV6-1 and TRBJ1-2, with TRBD1 matching 7 bases. The CDR3 has 14 residues. V lost 1 base, J lost 6 bases, and 5 bases stayed unmatched. In germline, CDR1 is MNHNS, CDR2 SASEGT. The CDR3 spells CASSEGTGSNGYTF. The CDR3 nucleotides read TGTGCCAGCAGTGAAGGGACAGGCAGTAATGGCTACACCTTC.

V is TRBV18 and J is TRBJ1-5; 11 nucleotides agree with TRBD1. Germline trimming cut 5 bases from V and 7 bases from J; bases unmatched to any gene: 4. The length of the CDR3 is 14 residues. Per the germline V gene, CDR1 is KGHSH and CDR2 is LQKENI. In nucleotides, the CDR3 is TGTGCCAGCTCAGGGACAGGGGGTGGACAGCCCCAGCATTTT. Translation: CASSGTGGGQPQHF.

This chain uses TRBV7-9 with TRBJ2-7; D is unresolved. CDR1 and CDR2 from the germline V gene are SEHNR and FQNEAQ (reference sequence). Trimming removed 5 bases from V and 1 base from J, with 12 bases in between. CDR3 length: 14 residues. The CDR3 loop reads CASSPPGGSYEQYF. The CDR3 nucleotides read TGTGCCAGCAGCCCCCCAGGTGGATCCTACGAGCAGTACTTC.

The chain carries TRBV7-9 and TRBJ2-1, with 15 bases that match TRBD2. V lost 1 base, J lost 10 bases, and 2 bases stayed unmatched. The V gene's germline CDR1 is SEHNR and CDR2 FQNEAQ (reference sequence). This CDR3 region has 15 residues. CDR3 protein: CASSLEGTSGGEQFF. The CDR3 bases are TGTGCCAGCAGCTTAGAAGGGACTAGCGGGGGGGAGCAGTTCTTC.

The chain combines TRBV10-3 with TRBJ1-3; possible D gene TRBD1, 5 bases. The CDR3 contains 17 residues. Germline CDR1 ENHRY, CDR2 SYGVKD. V was shortened by 6 bases and J by 2 bases, with 20 bases between the two germline ends. CDR3 in amino acids: CAISFQGSSLTGNTIYF. The CDR3 DNA reads as TGTGCCATCAGCTTCCAGGGATCGTCGTTGACTGGAAACACCATATATTTT.

The chain is built from TRBV6-5 and TRBJ1-1; TRBD1 matches at 12 bases. The CDR3 sequence is 15 residues long. The V segment lost 4 bases and the J segment 3 bases; nucleotides outside the gene matches: 3. Germline V CDR1 and CDR2: MNHEY, SVGAGI. The CDR3 is CASSSRDRGHTEAFF. Here the CDR3 DNA reads TGTGCCAGCAGTTCCCGGGACAGGGGGCACACTGAAGCTTTCTTT.

J is TRBJ1-2 and V is TRBV6-2 or TRBV6-3, with D possibly being TRBD1 (5 bases). The CDR3 extends over 13 amino acids. Trimming took 4 bases from V and 6 from J, leaving 12 bases between them. From germline, CDR1 is MNHEY and CDR2 SVGEGT. The CDR3, as DNA: TGTGCCAGCAGTTCTGTCAGGGAGGATGGCTACACCTTC. This codes for CASSSVREDGYTF.